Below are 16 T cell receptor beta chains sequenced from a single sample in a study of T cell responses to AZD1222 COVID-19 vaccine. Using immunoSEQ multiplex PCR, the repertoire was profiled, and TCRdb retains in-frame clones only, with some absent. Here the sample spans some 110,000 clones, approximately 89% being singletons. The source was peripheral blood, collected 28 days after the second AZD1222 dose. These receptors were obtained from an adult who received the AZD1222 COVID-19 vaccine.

This chain's CDR3 is CASRGGANTEAFF. DNA for the CDR3: TGTGCCAGCAGGGGAGGGGCCAACACTGAAGCTTTCTTT. The chain links TRBV6-5 to TRBJ1-1; D is possibly TRBD1 (5 bases). The CDR3 is 13 residues long. V was clipped by 6 bases and J by 2 bases, with 10 bases between them. The V gene's germline CDR1 is MNHEY and CDR2 SVGAGI.

The CDR3 sequence is CASSLGGHSNQPQHF. CDR3 bases: TGCGCCAGCAGCTTGGGGGGGCACAGCAATCAGCCCCAGCATTTT. The rearrangement uses TRBV5-1 and TRBJ1-5, with a tentative D call TRBD1 (6 bases). The length of the CDR3 is 15 residues. V was shortened by 0 bases and J by 1 base, with 8 bases between the two germline ends. Germline V gives CDR1 SGHRS, CDR2 YFSETQ. Looking up the rest from reference TRBV5-1 and TRBJ1-5 gives the full variable domain: KAGVTQTPRYLIKTRGQQVTLSCSPISGHRSVSWYQQTPGQGLQFLFEYFSETQRNKGNFPGRFSGRQFSNSRSEMNVSTLELGDSALYLCASSLGGHSNQPQHFGDGTRLSIL.

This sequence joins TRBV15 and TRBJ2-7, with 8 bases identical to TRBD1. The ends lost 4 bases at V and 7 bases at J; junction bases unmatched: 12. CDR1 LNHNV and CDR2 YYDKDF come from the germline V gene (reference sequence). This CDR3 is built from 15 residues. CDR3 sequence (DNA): TGTGCCACCAGCACAGGGACAGGAGAGGGGAGGGAGCAGTACTTC. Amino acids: CATSTGTGEGREQYF.

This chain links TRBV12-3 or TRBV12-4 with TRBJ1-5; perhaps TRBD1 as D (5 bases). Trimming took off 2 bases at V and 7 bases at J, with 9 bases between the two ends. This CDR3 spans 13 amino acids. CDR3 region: CASSLLDTQPQHF. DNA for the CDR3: TGTGCCAGCAGTTTATTGGACACACAGCCCCAGCATTTT.

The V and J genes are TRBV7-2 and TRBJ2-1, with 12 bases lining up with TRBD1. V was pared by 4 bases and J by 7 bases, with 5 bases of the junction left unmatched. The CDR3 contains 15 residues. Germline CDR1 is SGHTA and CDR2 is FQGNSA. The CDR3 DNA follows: TGTGCCAGCAGCTGGGACAGGGGGCAGGGGAATGAGCAGTTCTTC. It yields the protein CASSWDRGQGNEQFF. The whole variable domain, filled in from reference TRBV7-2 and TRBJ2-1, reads GAGVSQSPSNKVTEKGKDVELRCDPISGHTALYWYRQSLGQGLEFLIYFQGNSAPDKSGLPSDRFSAERTGGSVSTLTIQRTQQEDSAVYLCASSWDRGQGNEQFFGPGTRLTVL.

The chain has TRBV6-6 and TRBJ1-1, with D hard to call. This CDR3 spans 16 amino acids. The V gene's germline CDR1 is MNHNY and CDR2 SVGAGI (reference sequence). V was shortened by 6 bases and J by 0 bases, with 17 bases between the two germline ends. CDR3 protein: CASRLPKTFMNTEAFF. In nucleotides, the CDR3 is TGTGCCAGCAGACTACCAAAGACGTTCATGAACACTGAAGCTTTCTTT.

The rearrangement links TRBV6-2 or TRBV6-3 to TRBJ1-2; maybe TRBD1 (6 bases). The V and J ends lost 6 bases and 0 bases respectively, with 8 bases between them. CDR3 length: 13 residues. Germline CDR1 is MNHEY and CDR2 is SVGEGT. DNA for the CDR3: TGTGCCAGCAGCGACAGGACTAACTATGGCTACACCTTC. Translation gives CASSDRTNYGYTF.

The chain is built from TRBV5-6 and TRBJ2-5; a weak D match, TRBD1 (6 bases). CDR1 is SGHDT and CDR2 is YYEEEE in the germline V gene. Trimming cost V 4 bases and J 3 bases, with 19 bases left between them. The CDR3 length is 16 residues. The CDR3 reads CASSRGLVGDKETQYF. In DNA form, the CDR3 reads TGTGCCAGCAGCAGAGGATTAGTGGGGGACAAAGAGACCCAGTACTTC.

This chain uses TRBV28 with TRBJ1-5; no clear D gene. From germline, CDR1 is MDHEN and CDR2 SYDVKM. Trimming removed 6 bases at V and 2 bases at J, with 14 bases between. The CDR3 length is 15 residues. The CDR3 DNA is TGTGCCAGCAGGCCCACCGGGAGTCGCAATCAGCCCCAGCATTTT. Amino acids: CASRPTGSRNQPQHF.

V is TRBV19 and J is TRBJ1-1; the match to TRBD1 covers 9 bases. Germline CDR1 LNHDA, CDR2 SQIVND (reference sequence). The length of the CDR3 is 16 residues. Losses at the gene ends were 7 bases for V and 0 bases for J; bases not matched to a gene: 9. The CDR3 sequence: CASKKTGGVMNTEAFF. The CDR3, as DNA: TGTGCCAGTAAGAAGACAGGGGGTGTCATGAACACTGAAGCTTTCTTT.

The CDR3 nucleotides read TGCGCCAGCAGCTTGGAGGGGAGCAGCTACGAGCAGTACTTC. This gives the protein CASSLEGSSYEQYF. The rearrangement joins TRBV5-1 to TRBJ2-7; D possibly matches TRBD1 or TRBD2 (5 bases each). The ends were cut back, 0 bases at V and 3 bases at J, with 10 bases in the middle. CDR1 SGHRS and CDR2 YFSETQ come from the germline V gene. CDR3 length: 14 amino acids.

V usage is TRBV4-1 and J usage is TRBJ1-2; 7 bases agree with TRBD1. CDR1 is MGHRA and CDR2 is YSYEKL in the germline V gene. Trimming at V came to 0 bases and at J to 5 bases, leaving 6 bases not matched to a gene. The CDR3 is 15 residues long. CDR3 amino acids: CASSQEQGSWYGYTF. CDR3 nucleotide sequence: TGCGCCAGCAGCCAAGAACAGGGGTCCTGGTATGGCTACACCTTC.

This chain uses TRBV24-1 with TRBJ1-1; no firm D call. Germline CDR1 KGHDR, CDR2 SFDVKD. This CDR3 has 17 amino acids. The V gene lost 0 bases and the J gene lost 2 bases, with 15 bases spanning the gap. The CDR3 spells CATSDLHVRVTNTEAFF. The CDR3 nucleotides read TGTGCCACCAGTGATTTGCATGTGCGGGTTACAAACACTGAAGCTTTCTTT.

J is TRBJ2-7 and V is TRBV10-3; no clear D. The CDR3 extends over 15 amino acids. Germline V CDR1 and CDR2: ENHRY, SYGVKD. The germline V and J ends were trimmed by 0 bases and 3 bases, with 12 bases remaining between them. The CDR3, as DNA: TGTGCCATCAGTGAGTCACCAGGACCTGACTACGAGCAGTACTTC. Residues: CAISESPGPDYEQYF.

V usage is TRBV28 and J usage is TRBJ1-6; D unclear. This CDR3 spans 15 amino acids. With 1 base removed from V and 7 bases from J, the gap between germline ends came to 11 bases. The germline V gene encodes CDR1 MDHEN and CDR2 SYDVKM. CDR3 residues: CASSLSEGRNSPLHF. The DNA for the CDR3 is TGTGCCAGCAGTTTATCGGAAGGGAGGAATTCACCCCTCCACTTT.

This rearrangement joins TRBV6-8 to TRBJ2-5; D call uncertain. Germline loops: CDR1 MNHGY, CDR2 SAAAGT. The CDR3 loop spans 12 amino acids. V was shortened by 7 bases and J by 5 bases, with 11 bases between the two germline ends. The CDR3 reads CASMNGRETQYF. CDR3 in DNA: TGTGCCAGCATGAACGGGCGGGAGACCCAGTACTTC.